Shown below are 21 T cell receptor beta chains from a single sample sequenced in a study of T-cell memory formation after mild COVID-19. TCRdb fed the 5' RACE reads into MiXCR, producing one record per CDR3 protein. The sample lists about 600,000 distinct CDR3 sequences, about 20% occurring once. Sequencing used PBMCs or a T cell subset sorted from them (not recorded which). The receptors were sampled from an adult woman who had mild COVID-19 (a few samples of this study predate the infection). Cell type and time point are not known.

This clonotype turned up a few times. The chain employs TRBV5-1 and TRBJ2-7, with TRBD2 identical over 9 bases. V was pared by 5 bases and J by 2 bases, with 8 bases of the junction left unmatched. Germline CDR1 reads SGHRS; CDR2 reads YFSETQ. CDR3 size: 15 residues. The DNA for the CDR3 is TGCGCCAGCAGTCCAGCTAGCGGGACGACCTACGAGCAGTACTTC. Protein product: CASSPASGTTYEQYF.

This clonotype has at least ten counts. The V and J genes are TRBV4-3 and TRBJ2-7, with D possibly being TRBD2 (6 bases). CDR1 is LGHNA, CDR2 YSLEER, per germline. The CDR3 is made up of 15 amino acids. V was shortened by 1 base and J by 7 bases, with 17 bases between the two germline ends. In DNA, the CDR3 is TGCGCCAGCAGCCAAGTTGGGACTGCGCTTAGGGAGCAGTACTTC. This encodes CASSQVGTALREQYF.

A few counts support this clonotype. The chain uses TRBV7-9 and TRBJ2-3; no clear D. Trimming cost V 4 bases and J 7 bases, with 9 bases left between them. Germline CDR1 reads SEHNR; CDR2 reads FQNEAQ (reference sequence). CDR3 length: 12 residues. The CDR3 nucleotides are TGTGCCAGCAGCTCCCGCCCAAATACGCAGTATTTT. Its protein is CASSSRPNTQYF. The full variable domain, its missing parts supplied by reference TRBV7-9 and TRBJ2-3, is DTGVSQNPRHKITKRGQNVTFRCDPISEHNRLYWYRQTLGQGPEFLTYFQNEAQLEKSRLLSDRFSAERPKGSFSTLEIQRTEQGDSAMYLCASSSRPNTQYFGPGTRLTVL.

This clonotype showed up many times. CDR3 amino acids: CASSADLSYNEQFF. DNA of the CDR3: TGTGCCAGCAGCGCTGACTTGTCCTACAATGAGCAGTTCTTC. The chain recombines TRBV7-9 with TRBJ2-1, with unresolved D. V dropped 5 bases and J dropped 1 base, with 9 bases sitting between them. CDR3 length equals 14 residues. Germline V CDR1 and CDR2: SEHNR, FQNEAQ (reference sequence).

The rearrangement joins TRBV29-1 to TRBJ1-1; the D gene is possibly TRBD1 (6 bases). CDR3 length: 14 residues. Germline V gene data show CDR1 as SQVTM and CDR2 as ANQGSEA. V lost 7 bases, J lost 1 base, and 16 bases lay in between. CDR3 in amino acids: CSAYPGTPNTEAFF. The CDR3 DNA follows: TGCAGCGCGTATCCCGGGACACCGAACACTGAAGCTTTCTTT.

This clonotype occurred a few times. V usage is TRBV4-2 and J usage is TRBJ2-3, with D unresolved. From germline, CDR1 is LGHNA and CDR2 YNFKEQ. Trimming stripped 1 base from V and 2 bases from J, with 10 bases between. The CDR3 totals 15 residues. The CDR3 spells CASSQVGGPTDTQYF. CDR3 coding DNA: TGTGCCAGCAGCCAAGTGGGCGGTCCCACAGATACGCAGTATTTT.

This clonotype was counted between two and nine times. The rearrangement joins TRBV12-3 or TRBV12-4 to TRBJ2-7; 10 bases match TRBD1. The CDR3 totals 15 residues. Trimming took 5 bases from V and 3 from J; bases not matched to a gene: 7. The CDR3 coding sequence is TGTGCCAGCAGTCCCTGGGGGACAGGGGACTACGAGCAGTACTTC. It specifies CASSPWGTGDYEQYF.

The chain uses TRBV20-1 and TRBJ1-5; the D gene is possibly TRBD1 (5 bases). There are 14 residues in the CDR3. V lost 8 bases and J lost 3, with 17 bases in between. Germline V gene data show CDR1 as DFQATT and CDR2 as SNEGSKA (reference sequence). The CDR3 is CSTIRGGINQPQHF. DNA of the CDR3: TGCAGTACGATACGCGGGGGGATCAATCAGCCCCAGCATTTT.

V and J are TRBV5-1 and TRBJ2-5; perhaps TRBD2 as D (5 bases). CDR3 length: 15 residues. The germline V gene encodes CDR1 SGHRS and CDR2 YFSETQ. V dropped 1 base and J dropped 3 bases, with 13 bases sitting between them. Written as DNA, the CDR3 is TGCGCCAGCAGCTTGATCGGTACTAGAGAAGAGACCCAGTACTTC. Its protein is CASSLIGTREETQYF.

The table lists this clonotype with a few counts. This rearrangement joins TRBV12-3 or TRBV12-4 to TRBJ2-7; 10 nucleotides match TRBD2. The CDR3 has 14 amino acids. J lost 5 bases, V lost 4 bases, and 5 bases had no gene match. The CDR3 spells CASSYSGRANEQYF. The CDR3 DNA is TGTGCCAGCAGTTACAGCGGGAGGGCCAACGAGCAGTACTTC.

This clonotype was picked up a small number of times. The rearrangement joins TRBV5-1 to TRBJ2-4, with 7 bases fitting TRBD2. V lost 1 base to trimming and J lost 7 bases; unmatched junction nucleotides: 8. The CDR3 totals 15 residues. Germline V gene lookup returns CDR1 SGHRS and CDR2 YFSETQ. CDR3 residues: CASSLLAGVNNIQYF. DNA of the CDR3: TGCGCCAGCAGCTTGCTGGCGGGAGTGAATAACATTCAGTACTTC.

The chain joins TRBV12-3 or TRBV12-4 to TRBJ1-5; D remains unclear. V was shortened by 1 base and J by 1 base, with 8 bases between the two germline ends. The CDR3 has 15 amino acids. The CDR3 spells CASSLGVMSNQPQHF. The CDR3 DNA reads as TGTGCCAGCAGTTTAGGGGTTATGAGCAATCAGCCCCAGCATTTT.

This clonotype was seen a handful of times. The CDR3 DNA is TGCGCCAGCAGCCAAGGCACCGGGTCACTGAGCACTGAAGCTTTCTTT. This encodes CASSQGTGSLSTEAFF. The rearrangement joins TRBV4-3 to TRBJ1-1; D unresolved. Germline lookup yields CDR1 LGHNA and CDR2 YSLEER. The CDR3 sequence is 16 residues long. Trimming shortened V by 1 base and J by 4 bases, and 16 bases separated the two germline ends.

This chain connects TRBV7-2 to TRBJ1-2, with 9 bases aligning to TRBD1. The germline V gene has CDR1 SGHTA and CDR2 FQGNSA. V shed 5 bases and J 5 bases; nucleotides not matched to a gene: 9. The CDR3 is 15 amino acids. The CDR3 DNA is TGTGCCAGCAGCCCGAGACCAGGGACAGGGTATGGCTACACCTTC. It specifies CASSPRPGTGYGYTF.

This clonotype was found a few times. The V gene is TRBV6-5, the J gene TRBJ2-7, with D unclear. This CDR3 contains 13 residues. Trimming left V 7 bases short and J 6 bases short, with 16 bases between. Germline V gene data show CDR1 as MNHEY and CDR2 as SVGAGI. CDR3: CASTPPVGGEQYF. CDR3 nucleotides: TGTGCCAGCACTCCACCGGTGGGTGGCGAGCAGTACTTC.

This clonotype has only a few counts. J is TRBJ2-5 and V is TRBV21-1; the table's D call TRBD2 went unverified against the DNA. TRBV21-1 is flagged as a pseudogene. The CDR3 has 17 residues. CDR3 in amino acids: CASSKVGGQRGQETQYF. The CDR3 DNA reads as TGTGCCAGCAGCAAAGTAGGCGGCCAGCGGGGGCAAGAGACCCAGTACTTC.

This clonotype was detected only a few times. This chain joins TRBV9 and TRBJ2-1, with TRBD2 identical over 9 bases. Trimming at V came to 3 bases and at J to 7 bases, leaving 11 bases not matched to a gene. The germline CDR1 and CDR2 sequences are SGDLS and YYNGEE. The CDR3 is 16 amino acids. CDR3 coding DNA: TGTGCCAGCAGCGCCGCGGGGGGGCGGGAGGAGAATGAGCAGTTCTTC. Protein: CASSAAGGREENEQFF.

Here the CDR3 reads CAWSRDRGAFSGANVLTF. The CDR3 DNA reads as TGTGCCTGGAGTCGAGACAGGGGAGCGTTCTCTGGGGCCAACGTCCTGACTTTC. The V call is TRBV30, the J call TRBJ2-6; the match to TRBD1 covers 8 bases. The CDR3 has 18 amino acids. After removal of 2 bases from V and 0 bases from J, the junction contained 9 bases not matched to a gene. CDR1 and CDR2 (germline): GTSNPN, SVGIG (reference sequence).

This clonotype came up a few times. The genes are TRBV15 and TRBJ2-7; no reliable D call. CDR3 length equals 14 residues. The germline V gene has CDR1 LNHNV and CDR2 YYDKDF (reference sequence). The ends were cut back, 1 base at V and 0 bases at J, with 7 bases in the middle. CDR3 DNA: TGTGCCACCAGCAGAGGAAGGGACTCCTACGAGCAGTACTTC. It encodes CATSRGRDSYEQYF.

The CDR3, as DNA: TGTGCCACCAGCAGTTTTGACAGATCGCCTTACAATGAGCAGTTCTTC. Amino acid sequence: CATSSFDRSPYNEQFF. V is TRBV15 and J is TRBJ2-1; a weak D match, TRBD1 (5 bases). Per germline, CDR1 LNHNV and CDR2 YYDKDF (reference sequence). The CDR3 runs to 16 residues. Trimming took off 3 bases at V and 4 bases at J, with 16 bases between the two ends.

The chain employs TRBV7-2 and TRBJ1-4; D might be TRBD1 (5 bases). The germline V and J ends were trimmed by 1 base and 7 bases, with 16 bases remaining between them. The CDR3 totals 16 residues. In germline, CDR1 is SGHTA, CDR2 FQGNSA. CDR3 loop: CASSLDPQALGEKLFF. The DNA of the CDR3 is TGTGCCAGCAGCTTAGACCCACAGGCTCTGGGTGAAAAACTGTTTTTT.